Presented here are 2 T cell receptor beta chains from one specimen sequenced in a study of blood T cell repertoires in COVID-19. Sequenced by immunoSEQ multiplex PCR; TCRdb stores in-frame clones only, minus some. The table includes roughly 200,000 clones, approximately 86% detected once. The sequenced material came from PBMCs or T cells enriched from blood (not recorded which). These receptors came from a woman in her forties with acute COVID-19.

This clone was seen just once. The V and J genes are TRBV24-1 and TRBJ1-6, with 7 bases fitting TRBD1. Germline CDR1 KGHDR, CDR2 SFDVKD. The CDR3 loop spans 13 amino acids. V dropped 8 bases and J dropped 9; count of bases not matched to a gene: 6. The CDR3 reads CATNEGAGSPLHF. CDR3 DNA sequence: TGTGCCACCAATGAGGGGGCGGGTTCACCCCTCCACTTT.

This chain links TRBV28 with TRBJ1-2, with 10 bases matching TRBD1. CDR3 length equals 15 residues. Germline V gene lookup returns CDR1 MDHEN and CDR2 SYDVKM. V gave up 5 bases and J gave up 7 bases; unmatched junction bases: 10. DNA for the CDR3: TGTGCCAGCAGTACCTCCGACAGGGGGCGATTTGGCTACACCTTC. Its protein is CASSTSDRGRFGYTF.